The 15 T cell receptor beta chains below come from one sample, sequenced in a study of regulatory T cells in long-lasting Graves disease. Both iRepertoire HTBI primers and Arm-PCR of CDR3 regions were used to build the TCR beta libraries. Using its own MiXCR run on the multiplex PCR reads, TCRdb lists one record per CDR3 protein. The sample has around 230,000 distinct CDR3 sequences; around 18% are singletons. As to time point: newly diagnosed GD, antithyroid drugs for less than 3 months. RNA isolated from PBMCs was used to make the TCR library. Sequencing was performed on peripheral blood mononuclear cells (PBMCs), taken at new diagnosis, from a patient treated with antithyroid drugs. All receptors derive from a female donor with Graves disease.

This clonotype was seen ten or more times. CDR3 bases: TGCGCCAGCAGTTGGACAAAAGCAAATTCACCCCTCCACTTT. The encoded protein is CASSWTKANSPLHF. The chain recombines TRBV4-3 with TRBJ1-6, with D tentatively TRBD1 (5 bases). Per the germline V gene, CDR1 is LGHNA and CDR2 is YSLEER. V lost 6 bases and J 7 bases, leaving 13 bases between the germline ends. The CDR3 loop spans 14 amino acids.

This clonotype was observed at least ten times. V and J are TRBV18 and TRBJ2-3; D possibly corresponds to TRBD2 (7 bases). CDR1 is KGHSH and CDR2 is LQKENI in the germline V gene. The CDR3 is 15 residues long. V lost 4 bases to trimming and J lost 4 bases, with 15 bases between them. The CDR3 nucleotides are TGTGCCAGCTCACGAGACGCGGGGGCGGCAGATACGCAGTATTTT. It yields the protein CASSRDAGAADTQYF. Variable domain in full (rest from reference TRBV18 and TRBJ2-3): NAGVMQNPRHLVRRRGQEARLRCSPMKGHSHVYWYRQLPEEGLKFMVYLQKENIIDESGMPKERFSAEFPKEGPSILRIQQVVRGDSAAYFCASSRDAGAADTQYFGPGTRLTVL.

Many counts were recorded for this clonotype. J is TRBJ2-2 and V is TRBV9, with D perhaps TRBD2 (6 bases). The CDR3 totals 14 residues. The germline V gene encodes CDR1 SGDLS and CDR2 YYNGEE. With 4 bases removed from V and 7 bases from J, the gap between germline ends came to 14 bases. The CDR3 DNA follows: TGTGCCAGCAGCCCCGGGACTTCAGACGGGGAGCTGTTTTTT. Amino acid sequence: CASSPGTSDGELFF.

The V call is TRBV18, the J call TRBJ2-7; 7 bases fit TRBD1. V gave up 5 bases and J gave up 6 bases; unmatched junction bases: 10. The CDR3 totals 14 residues. Germline V gene sequence: CDR1 KGHSH, CDR2 LQKENI. The CDR3 bases are TGTGCCAGCTCAAGACAGGGTCCGCGTGTCGAGCAGTACTTC. Protein sequence: CASSRQGPRVEQYF.

This clonotype was seen a few times. The chain links TRBV6-2 or TRBV6-3 to TRBJ2-5; the D gene could be TRBD1 or TRBD2 (6 bases each). The germline V and J ends were trimmed by 0 bases and 4 bases, with 9 bases remaining between them. The V gene's germline CDR1 is MNHEY and CDR2 SVGEGT. The CDR3 loop spans 14 amino acids. CDR3 sequence reads: CASSYSGGPETQYF. CDR3 nucleotide sequence: TGTGCCAGCAGTTACTCTGGGGGGCCAGAGACCCAGTACTTC.

This rearrangement joins TRBV3-1 to TRBJ2-7; the match to TRBD1 covers 7 bases. J lost 5 bases, V lost 1 base, and 14 bases had no gene match. The CDR3 length is 17 residues. Per germline, CDR1 LGHDT and CDR2 YNNKEL (reference sequence). The CDR3: CASSQGDGTVIVHEQYF. The CDR3 bases are TGTGCCAGCAGCCAAGGTGACGGGACAGTAATCGTCCACGAGCAGTACTTC.

This clonotype has ten or more counts. Compared with germline, one end of the junction differs, possibly owing to a read error. The V call is TRBV7-8, the J call TRBJ2-2, with 10 bases fitting TRBD2. The CDR3 is 16 amino acids. CDR1 is SGHVS and CDR2 is FQNEAQ in the germline V gene. CDR3 in DNA: TGTGCCGGCAGCTTTAGGACTAGCGGGAACACCGGGGAGCTGTTTTTT. It codes for CAGSFRTSGNTGELFF.

This clonotype appeared once. The CDR3 spells CASSLGGTTYNEQFF. CDR3 sequence (DNA): TGTGCCAGCAGCTTAGGAGGGACTACCTACAATGAGCAGTTCTTC. The V call is TRBV7-9, the J call TRBJ2-1, with 7 bases that match TRBD2. This CDR3 spans 15 amino acids. Germline V gene lookup returns CDR1 SEHNR and CDR2 FQNEAQ (reference sequence). V lost 1 base, J lost 2 bases, and 2 bases stayed unmatched.

The table lists this clonotype with many counts. The chain joins TRBV3-1 to TRBJ1-4, with TRBD1 matching over 9 bases. The trim removed 0 bases at V and 7 bases at J, leaving 6 bases unmatched. Germline CDR1 and CDR2: LGHDT and YNNKEL (reference sequence). The CDR3 is 16 amino acids. CDR3 nucleotides: TGTGCCAGCAGCCAAGATTTAACAGGGGGCAGTGAAAAACTGTTTTTT. This sequence encodes CASSQDLTGGSEKLFF.

This clonotype was seen many times. This chain uses TRBV7-2 with TRBJ2-3, with D possibly matching TRBD2 (6 bases). With 4 bases removed from V and 0 bases from J, the gap between germline ends came to 17 bases. The length of the CDR3 is 17 residues. Germline V gives CDR1 SGHTA, CDR2 FQGNSA. The chain's CDR3 is CASSSTTGVPSTDTQYF. The CDR3 DNA sequence: TGTGCCAGCAGCTCAACCACGGGAGTACCGAGCACAGATACGCAGTATTTT.

The chain links TRBV12-5 to TRBJ2-1; TRBD2 aligns across 10 bases. CDR3 length: 18 amino acids. Losses at the gene ends were 0 bases for V and 8 bases for J; bases not matched to a gene: 13. Germline V CDR1 and CDR2: LGHNT, FRNRAP. Here the CDR3 DNA reads TGTGCTAGTGGTTTGGTTACCCCAGCGGGAGGGCGGAACTATGAGCAGTTCTTC. This translates into CASGLVTPAGGRNYEQFF.

This clonotype was detected only a few times. V gene TRBV9 combines with J gene TRBJ1-4; TRBD1 aligns across 7 bases. Germline CDR1 is SGDLS and CDR2 is YYNGEE. Trimming took 0 bases from V and 3 from J; bases not matched to a gene: 5. The CDR3 is made up of 16 amino acids. CDR3 in DNA: TGTGCCAGCAGCGTAGAGGGGACAGCATCTAATGAAAAACTGTTTTTT. It is translated as CASSVEGTASNEKLFF.

Ten or more counts support this clonotype. The V call is TRBV30, the J call TRBJ1-5; 7 bases agree with TRBD1. This CDR3 spans 13 amino acids. Germline V CDR1 and CDR2: GTSNPN, SVGIG (reference sequence). V dropped 3 bases and J dropped 3; count of bases not matched to a gene: 2. The CDR3 DNA follows: TGTGCCTGGAGCGACAGGGACAATCAGCCCCAGCATTTT. Its protein product is CAWSDRDNQPQHF.

This clonotype was counted many times. The gene calls are TRBV12-3 or TRBV12-4 and TRBJ2-5; D not resolved. Trimming took off 6 bases at V and 3 bases at J, with 14 bases between the two ends. The CDR3 consists of 14 residues. The CDR3: CASSPGPNKETQYF. Here the CDR3 DNA reads TGTGCCAGCAGCCCCGGGCCAAACAAAGAGACCCAGTACTTC.

There are many counts of this clonotype. The chain joins TRBV6-2 or TRBV6-3 to TRBJ2-7; 7 nucleotides line up with TRBD2. CDR3 length: 16 residues. J lost 0 bases, V lost 5 bases, and 10 bases had no gene match. The germline gives CDR1 MNHEY, CDR2 SVGEGT. CDR3 nucleotides: TGTGCCAGCAGTGAAGTCGAGCGGGAAGACTCCTACGAGCAGTACTTC. Its translation: CASSEVEREDSYEQYF.